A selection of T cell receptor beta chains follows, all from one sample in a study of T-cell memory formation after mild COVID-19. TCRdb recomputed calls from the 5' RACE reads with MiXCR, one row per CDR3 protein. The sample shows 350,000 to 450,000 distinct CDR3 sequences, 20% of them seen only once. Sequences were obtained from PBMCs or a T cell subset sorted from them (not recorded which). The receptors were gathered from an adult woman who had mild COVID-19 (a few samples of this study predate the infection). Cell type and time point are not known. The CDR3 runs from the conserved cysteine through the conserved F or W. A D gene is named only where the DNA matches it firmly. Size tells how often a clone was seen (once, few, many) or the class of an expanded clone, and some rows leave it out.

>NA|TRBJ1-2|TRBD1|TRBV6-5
TGTGCCAGCAGTTACTCTTCCTCCCGACCGGACAGGGAACGTCGGGGCTACACCTTC
CASSYSSSRPDRERRGYTF
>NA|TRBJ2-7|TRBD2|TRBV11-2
TGTGCCAGCAGGACCGGGACTAGCGGGATGGGGCCGCACTACGAGCAGTACTTC
CASRTGTSGMGPHYEQYF
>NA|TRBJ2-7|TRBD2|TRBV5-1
TGCGCCAGCAGCTTCTTTGGCGGGAGCGTCTACGAGCAGTACTTC
CASSFFGGSVYEQYF
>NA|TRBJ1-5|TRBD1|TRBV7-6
TGTGCCAGCAGCTTAGAGCAGGGGGGTTCAGGTCAGCCCCAGCATTTT
CASSLEQGGSGQPQHF
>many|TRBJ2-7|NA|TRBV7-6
TGTGCCAGCAGCTTAGGCGAAGGCCACGAGCAGTACTTC
CASSLGEGHEQYF
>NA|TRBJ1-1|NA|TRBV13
TGTGCCAGCAGCTTCAGGGTCACTGAAGCTTTCTTT
CASSFRVTEAFF
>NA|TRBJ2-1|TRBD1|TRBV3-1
TGTGCCAGCAGCCAGGAGACGGGACAGGGTGCTGAGCAGTTCTTC
CASSQETGQGAEQFF
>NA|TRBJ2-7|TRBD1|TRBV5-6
TGTGCCAGCAGTTCGGACAGGGGGTCCATGGAGCAGTACTTC
CASSSDRGSMEQYF
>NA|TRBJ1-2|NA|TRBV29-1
TGCAGCGTTGAAGGCCAGTCTCCCTATGGCTACACCTTC
CSVEGQSPYGYTF
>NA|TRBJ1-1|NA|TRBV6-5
TGTGCCAGCTTTCTCCGTTGGAACACTGAAGCTTTCTTT
CASFLRWNTEAFF
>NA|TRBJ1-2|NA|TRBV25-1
TGTGCCAGCCGGGACGGCGCTAACTATGGCTACACCTTC
CASRDGANYGYTF
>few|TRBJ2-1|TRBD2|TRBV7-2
TGTGCCAGCAGCTTAGCAGTGGGGACTAGCGGGAAGAATGAGCAGTTCTTC
CASSLAVGTSGKNEQFF
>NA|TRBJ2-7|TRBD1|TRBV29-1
TGCAGCCCCGGACAGGGGGTGGGTTACGAGCAGTACTTC
CSPGQGVGYEQYF
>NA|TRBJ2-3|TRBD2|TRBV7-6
TGTGCCAGCAGCTCATCCCATGGGGGGGTCCCCACAGATACGCAGTATTTT
CASSSSHGGVPTDTQYF
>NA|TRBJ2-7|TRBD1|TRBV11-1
TGTGCCAGCAGCGCGGACAGGGTCCACGAGCAGTACTTC
CASSADRVHEQYF
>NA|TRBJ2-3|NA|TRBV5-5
TGTGCCAGCAGCTCAACTCCATCGGTCACAGATACGCAGTATTTT
CASSSTPSVTDTQYF
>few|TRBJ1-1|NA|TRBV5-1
TGCGCCAGCAGCCCGGGACCGCTGATGGCTGAAGCTTTCTTT
CASSPGPLMAEAFF
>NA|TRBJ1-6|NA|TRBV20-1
TGCAGTGGAGAGGAGGGCCCTCCTGGGCATTCACCCCTCCACTTT
CSGEEGPPGHSPLHF
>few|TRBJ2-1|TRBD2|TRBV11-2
TGTGCCAGCAGCATTACTAGCGGGAGGGCCTATGAGCAGTTCTTC
CASSITSGRAYEQFF
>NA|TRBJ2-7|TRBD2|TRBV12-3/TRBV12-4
TGTGCCAGCAGCCAGACTAGCCTATCCACCTACGAGCAGTACTTC
CASSQTSLSTYEQYF
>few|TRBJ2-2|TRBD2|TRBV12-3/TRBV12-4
TGTGCCATCTCCTCACTAGCGGGGGGACCCGGGGAGCTGTTTTTT
CAISSLAGGPGELFF
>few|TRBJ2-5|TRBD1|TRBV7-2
TGTGCCAGCAGCCCGAGACAGGGGGCATCGGGGGAGACCCAGTACTTC
CASSPRQGASGETQYF
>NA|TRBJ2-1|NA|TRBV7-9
TGTGCCAGCAGCCTAACAGCCGCCTACAATGAGCAGTTCTTC
CASSLTAAYNEQFF
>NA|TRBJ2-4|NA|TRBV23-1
TGCGCCAGCAGTCAAATAGCAGGGGAAAACATTCAGTACTTC
CASSQIAGENIQYF
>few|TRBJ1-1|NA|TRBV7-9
TGTGCCAGCAGCTTATCCACCTCTGAAGCTTTCTTT
CASSLSTSEAFF
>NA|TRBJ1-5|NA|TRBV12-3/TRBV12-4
TGTGCCAGCAGTTCAGGGATCAATAGCAATCAGCCCCAGCATTTT
CASSSGINSNQPQHF
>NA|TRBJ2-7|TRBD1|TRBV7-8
TGTGCCAGCAGGCAGACAGGGGGTTCCCTCCCCTCAGTCTACGAGCAGTACTTC
CASRQTGGSLPSVYEQYF
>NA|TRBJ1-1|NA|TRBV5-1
TGCGCCAGCAGCGGGGGACACGAGAACACTGAAGCTTTCTTT
CASSGGHENTEAFF
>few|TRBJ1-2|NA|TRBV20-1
TGCAGTGCCACAGGTTATGGCTACACCTTC
CSATGYGYTF
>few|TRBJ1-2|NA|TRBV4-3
TGCGCCAGCAGCCAAGATATCCTCGGCGGCCGAGATGGTGTCTATGGCTACACCTTC
CASSQDILGGRDGVYGYTF
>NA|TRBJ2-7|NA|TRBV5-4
TGTGCCAGCAGCTTGGGCAGGGGAAAATCTAACTACGAGCAGTACTTC
CASSLGRGKSNYEQYF
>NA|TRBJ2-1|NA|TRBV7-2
TGTGCCAGCAGCTTATCCCAACTAGCTGAGCAGTTCTTC
CASSLSQLAEQFF
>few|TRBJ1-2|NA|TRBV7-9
TGTGCCAGCAGCTTGAGTGGGGGAACTGGCTACACCTTC
CASSLSGGTGYTF
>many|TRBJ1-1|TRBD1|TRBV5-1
TGCGCCAGCAGCTTGGGAGACAGGGCTGAAGCTTTCTTT
CASSLGDRAEAFF
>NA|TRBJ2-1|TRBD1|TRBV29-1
TGCTGCGCTCTCCCCGGGACAGGGCGTAGAGTGGAGCAGTTCTTC
CCALPGTGRRVEQFF
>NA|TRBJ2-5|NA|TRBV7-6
TGTGCCAGCAGCTCCTCTCTCGGGGGAGGCCGAGAGACCCAGTACTTC
CASSSSLGGGRETQYF
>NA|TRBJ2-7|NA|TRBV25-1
TGTGCCAGCAGTGATCCTAAGGACACCTCCTACGAGCAGTACTTC
CASSDPKDTSYEQYF
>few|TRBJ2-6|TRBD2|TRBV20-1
TGCAGTGCTAGAGGGACTAGCGGACTCTCTGGGGCCAACGTCCTGACTTTC
CSARGTSGLSGANVLTF
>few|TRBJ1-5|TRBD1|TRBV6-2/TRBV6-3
TGTGCCAGCAGTTTCCTGCCGGGACAGGGCAATAGCAATCAGCCCCAGCATTTT
CASSFLPGQGNSNQPQHF
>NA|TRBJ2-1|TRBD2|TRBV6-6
TGTGCCAGCAGTTTCCTAGCGGCGAATGAGCAGTTCTTC
CASSFLAANEQFF
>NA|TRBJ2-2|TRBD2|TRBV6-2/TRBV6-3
TGTGCCAGCAGTAAACTCGGACTAGCGGGACCACAAAAGAACACCGGGGAGCTGTTTTTT
CASSKLGLAGPQKNTGELFF
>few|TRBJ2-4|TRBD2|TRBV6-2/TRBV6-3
TGTGCCAGCAGTGACCCCTCGTCGGGTCGTTTGGCAGGGAGGGAAGACATTCAGTACTTC
CASSDPSSGRLAGREDIQYF
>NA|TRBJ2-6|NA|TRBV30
TGTGCCTGGAGTCCCGGGGCCGGACACGTCCTGACTTTC
CAWSPGAGHVLTF
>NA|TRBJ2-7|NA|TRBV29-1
TGCAGCGTTGAGGGAGTTACGTCCTACGAGCAGTACTTC
CSVEGVTSYEQYF
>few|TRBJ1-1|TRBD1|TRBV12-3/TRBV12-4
TGTGCCAGCAGTTCCCTCACGACAGGGATACTGAACACTGAAGCTTTCTTT
CASSSLTTGILNTEAFF